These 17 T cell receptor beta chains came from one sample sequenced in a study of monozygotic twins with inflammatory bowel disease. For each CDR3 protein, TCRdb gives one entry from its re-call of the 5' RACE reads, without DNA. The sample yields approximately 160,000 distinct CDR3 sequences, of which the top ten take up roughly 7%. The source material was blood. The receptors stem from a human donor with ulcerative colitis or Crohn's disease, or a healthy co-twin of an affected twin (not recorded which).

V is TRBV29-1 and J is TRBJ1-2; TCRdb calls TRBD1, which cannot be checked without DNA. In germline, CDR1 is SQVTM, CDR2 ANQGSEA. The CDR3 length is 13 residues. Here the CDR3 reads CSVEETQGFSYTF.

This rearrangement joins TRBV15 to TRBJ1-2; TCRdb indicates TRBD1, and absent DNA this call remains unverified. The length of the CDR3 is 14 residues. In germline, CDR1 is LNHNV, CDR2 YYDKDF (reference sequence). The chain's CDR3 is CATSGTGGVYGYTF.

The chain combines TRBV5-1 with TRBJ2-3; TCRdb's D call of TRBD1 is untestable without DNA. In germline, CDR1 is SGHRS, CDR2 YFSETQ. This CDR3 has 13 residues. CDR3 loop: CASRGSGSDTQYF.

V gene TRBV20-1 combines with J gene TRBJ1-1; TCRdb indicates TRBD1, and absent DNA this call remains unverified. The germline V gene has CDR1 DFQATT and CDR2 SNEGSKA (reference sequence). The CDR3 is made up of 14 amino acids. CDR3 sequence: CSAAGARGNTEAFF.

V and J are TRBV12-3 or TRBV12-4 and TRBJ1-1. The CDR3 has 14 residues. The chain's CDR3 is CASTPPALNTEAFF.

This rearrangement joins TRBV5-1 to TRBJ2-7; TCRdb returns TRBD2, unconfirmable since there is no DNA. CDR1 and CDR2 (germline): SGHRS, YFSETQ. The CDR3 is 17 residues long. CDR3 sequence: CASSLAGASGSLYEQYF.

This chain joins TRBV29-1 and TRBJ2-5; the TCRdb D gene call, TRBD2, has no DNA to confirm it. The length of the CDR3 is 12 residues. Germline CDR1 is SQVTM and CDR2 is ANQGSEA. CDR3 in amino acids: CSVEEGGETQYF.

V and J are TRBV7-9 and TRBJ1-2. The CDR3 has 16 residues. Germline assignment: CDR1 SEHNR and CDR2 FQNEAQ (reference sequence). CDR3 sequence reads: CASFIVSSASTYGYTF.

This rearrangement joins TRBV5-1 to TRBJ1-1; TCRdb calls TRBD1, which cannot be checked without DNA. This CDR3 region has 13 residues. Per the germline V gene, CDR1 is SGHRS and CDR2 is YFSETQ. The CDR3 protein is CASRRGAGTEAFF.

The CDR3 loop is CSARDFAGAETQYF. The J gene is TRBJ2-5, the V gene TRBV20-1; TCRdb lists TRBD2, though no DNA is available to test this call. Germline V gives CDR1 DFQATT, CDR2 SNEGSKA (reference sequence). The CDR3 extends over 14 amino acids.

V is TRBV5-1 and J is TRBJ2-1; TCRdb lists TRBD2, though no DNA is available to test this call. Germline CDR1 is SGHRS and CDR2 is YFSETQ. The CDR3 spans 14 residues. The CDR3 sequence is CASSPAGGVNEQFF. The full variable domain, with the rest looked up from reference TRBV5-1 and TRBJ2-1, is KAGVTQTPRYLIKTRGQQVTLSCSPISGHRSVSWYQQTPGQGLQFLFEYFSETQRNKGNFPGRFSGRQFSNSRSEMNVSTLELGDSALYLCASSPAGGVNEQFFGPGTRLTVL.

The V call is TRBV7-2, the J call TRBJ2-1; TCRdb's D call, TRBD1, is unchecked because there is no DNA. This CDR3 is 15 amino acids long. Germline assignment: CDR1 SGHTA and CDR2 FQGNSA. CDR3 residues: CASSSGTGKYNEQFF.

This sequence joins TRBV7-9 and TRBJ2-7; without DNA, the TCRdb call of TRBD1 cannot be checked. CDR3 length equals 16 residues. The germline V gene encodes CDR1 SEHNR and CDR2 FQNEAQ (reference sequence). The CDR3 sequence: CASSLAGQGGYYEQYF.

The CDR3 loop reads CSATRQGYSNQPQHF. The chain has TRBV20-1 and TRBJ1-5; checking the TCRdb D call of TRBD1 is not possible without DNA. Germline CDR1 and CDR2: DFQATT and SNEGSKA (reference sequence). This CDR3 contains 15 residues.

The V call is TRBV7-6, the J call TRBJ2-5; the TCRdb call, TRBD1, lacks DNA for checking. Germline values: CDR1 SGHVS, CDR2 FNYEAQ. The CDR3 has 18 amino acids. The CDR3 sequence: CASSFGSIGQDLRETQYF. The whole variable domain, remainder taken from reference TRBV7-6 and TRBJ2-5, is GAGVSQSPRYKVTKRGQDVALRCDPISGHVSLYWYRQALGQGPEFLTYFNYEAQQDKSGLPNDRFSAERPEGSISTLTIQRTEQRDSAMYRCASSFGSIGQDLRETQYFGPGTRLLVL.

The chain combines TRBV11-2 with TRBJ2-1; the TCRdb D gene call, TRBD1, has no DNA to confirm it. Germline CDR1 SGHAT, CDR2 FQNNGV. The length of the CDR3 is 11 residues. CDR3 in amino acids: CASSPGQEQFF.

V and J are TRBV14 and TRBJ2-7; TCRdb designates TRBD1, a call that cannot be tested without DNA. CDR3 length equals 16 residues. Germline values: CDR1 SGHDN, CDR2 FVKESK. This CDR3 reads CASSQWAGGYKNEQYF.